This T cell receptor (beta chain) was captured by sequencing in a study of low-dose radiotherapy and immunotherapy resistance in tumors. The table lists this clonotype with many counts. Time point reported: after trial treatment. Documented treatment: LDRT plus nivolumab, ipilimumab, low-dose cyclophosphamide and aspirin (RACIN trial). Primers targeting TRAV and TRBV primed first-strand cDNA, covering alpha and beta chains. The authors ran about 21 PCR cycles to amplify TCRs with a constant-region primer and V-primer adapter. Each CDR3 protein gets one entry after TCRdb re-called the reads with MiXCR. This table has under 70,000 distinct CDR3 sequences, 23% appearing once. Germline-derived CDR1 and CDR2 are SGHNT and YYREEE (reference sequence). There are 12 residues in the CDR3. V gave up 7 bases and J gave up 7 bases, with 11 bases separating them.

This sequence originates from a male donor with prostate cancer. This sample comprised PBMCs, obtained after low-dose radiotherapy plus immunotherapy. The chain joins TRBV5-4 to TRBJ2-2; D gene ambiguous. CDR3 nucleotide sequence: TGTGCCAGCGGAGTAATACTCGGGGAGCTGTTTTTT. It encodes CASGVILGELFF. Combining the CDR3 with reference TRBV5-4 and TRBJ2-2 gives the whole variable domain ETGVTQSPTHLIKTRGQQVTLRCSSQSGHNTVSWYQQALGQGPQFIFQYYREEENGRGNFPPRFSGLQFPNYSSELNVNALELDDSALYLCASGVILGELFFGEGSRLTVL.